One and the same sample provided the 2 T cell receptor beta chains below, sequenced in a study of blood T cell repertoires in COVID-19. Profiled with immunoSEQ multiplex PCR; TCRdb holds only in-frame clones, not every one. The sample carries about 48,000 clones, approximately 85% recorded once. The sequencing sample was made of peripheral blood. The source is a man in his forties with acute or convalescent COVID-19.

V is TRBV28 and J is TRBJ2-5, with D tentatively TRBD2 (5 bases). The CDR3 loop spans 14 amino acids. From germline, CDR1 is MDHEN and CDR2 SYDVKM. Trimming cost V 5 bases and J 1 base, with 11 bases left between them. The CDR3 DNA sequence: TGTGCCAGCAGTCCGATCGGGGTCCAAGAGACCCAGTACTTC. It codes for CASSPIGVQETQYF.

The chain employs TRBV3-1 (or the pseudogene TRBV3-2) and TRBJ2-7, with TRBD2 matching 8 bases. Germline values: CDR1 LGHDT, CDR2 YNNKEL (reference sequence). Germline trimming cut 3 bases from V and 7 bases from J; bases unmatched to any gene: 8. CDR3 length equals 14 residues. DNA of the CDR3: TGTGCCAGCAGCCAGTCCAGCGGGGGCTGGGAGCAGTACTTC. Its protein product is CASSQSSGGWEQYF.